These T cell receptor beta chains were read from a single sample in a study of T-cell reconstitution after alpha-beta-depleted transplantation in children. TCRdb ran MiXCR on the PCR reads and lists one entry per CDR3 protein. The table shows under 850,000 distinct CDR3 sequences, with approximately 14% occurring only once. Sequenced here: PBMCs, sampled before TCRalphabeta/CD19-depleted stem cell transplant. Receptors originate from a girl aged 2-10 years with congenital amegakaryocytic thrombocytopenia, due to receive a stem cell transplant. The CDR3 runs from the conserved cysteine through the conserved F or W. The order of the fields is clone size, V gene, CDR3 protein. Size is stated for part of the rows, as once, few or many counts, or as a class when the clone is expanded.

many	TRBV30	CAWSEGVEAFF
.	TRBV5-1	CACSLGLASNEQFF
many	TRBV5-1	CASSLGGVDEQFF
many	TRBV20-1	CSAEGLAGVYNEQFF
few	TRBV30	CAWSDYTIHTEAFF
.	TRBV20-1	CSATRVPGQGRDEQFF
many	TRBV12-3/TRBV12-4	CASSVTGGAYNEQFF
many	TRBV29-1	CSVESDSYEQYF
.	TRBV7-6	CASSLASGGQVYGELFF
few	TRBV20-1	CSAIFGNQPQHF
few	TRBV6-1	CASKQGSTDTQYF
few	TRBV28	CASRTGSSGYTF
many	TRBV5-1	CASSLQGAADTQYF
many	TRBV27	CATLPLAGGRSSYEQYF
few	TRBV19	CASSIGGTRGNTEAFF
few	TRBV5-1	CASSLNPLDPFIYNEQFF